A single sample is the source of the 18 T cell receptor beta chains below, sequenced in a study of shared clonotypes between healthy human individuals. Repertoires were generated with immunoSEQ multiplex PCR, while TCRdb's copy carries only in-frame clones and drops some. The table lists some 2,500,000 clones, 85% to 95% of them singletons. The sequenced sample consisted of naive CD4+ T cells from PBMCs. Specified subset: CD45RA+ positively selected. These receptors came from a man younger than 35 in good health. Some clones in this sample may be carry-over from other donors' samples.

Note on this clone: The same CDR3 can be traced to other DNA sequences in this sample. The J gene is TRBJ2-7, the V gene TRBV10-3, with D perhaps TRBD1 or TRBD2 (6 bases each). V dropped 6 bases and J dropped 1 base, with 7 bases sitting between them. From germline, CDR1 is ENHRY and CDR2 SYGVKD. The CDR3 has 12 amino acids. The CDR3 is CAIRGGSYEQYF. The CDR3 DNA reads TGTGCCATCAGAGGGGGGTCCTACGAGCAGTACTTC.

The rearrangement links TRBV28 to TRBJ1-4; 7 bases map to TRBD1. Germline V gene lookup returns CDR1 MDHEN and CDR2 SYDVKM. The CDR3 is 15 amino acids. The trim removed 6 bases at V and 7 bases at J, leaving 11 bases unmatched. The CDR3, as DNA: TGTGCCAGCAGCCCCCCGACAGGGAATGTTGAAAAACTGTTTTTT. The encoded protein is CASSPPTGNVEKLFF.

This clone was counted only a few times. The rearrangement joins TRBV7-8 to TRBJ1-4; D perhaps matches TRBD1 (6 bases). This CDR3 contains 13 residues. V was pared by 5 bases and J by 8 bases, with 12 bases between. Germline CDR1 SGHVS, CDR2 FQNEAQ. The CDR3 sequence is CASSGRTEEKLFF. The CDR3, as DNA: TGTGCCAGCAGCGGACGGACAGAGGAAAAACTGTTTTTT. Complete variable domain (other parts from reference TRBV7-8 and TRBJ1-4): GAGVSQSPRYKVAKRGQDVALRCDPISGHVSLFWYQQALGQGPEFLTYFQNEAQLDKSGLPSDRFFAERPEGSVSTLKIQRTQQEDSAVYLCASSGRTEEKLFFGSGTQLSVL.

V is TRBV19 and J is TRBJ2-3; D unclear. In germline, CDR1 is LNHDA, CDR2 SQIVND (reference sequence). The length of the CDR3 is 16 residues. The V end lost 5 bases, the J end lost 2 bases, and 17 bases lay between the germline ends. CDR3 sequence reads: CASSPRHPLNTDTQYF. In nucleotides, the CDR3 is TGTGCCAGTAGTCCTAGACATCCTCTCAACACAGATACGCAGTATTTT.

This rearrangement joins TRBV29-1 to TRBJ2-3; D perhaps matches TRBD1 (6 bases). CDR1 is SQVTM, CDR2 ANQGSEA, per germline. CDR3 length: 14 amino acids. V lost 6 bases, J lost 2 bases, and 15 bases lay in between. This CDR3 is CSVGPGQFTDTQYF. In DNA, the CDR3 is TGCAGCGTCGGCCCCGGACAGTTCACAGATACGCAGTATTTT.

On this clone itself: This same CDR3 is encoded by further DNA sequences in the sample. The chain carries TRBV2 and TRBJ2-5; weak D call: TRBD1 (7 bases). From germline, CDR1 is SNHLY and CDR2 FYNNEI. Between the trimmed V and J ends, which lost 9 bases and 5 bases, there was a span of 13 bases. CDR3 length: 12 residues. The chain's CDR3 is CASRTGGETQYF. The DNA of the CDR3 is TGTGCCAGTCGGACAGGAGGGGAGACCCAGTACTTC.

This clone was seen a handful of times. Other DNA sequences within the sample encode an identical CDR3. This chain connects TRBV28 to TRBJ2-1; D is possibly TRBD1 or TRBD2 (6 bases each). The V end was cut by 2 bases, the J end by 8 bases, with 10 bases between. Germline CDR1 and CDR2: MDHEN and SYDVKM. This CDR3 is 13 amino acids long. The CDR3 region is CASSLGGRDEQFF. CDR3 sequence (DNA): TGTGCCAGCAGTTTAGGGGGGCGGGATGAGCAGTTCTTC.

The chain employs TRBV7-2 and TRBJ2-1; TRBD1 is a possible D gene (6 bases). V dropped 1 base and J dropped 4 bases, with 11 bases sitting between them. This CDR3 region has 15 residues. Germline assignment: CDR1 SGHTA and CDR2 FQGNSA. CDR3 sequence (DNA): TGTGCCAGCAGCTTAGGAGGCAGGGGTTACAATGAGCAGTTCTTC. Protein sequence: CASSLGGRGYNEQFF.

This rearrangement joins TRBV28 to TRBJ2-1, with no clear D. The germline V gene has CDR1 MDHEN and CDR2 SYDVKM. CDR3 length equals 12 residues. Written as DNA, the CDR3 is TGTGTTACGTCCAGCTCCTACAATGAGCAGTTCTTC. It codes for CVTSSSYNEQFF.

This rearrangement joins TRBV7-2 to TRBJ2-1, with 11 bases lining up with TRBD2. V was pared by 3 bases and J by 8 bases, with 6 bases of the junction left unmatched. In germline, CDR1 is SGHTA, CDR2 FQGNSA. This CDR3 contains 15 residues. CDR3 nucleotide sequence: TGTGCCAGCAGCTTTTTAGCGGGAGGGGATTATGAGCAGTTCTTC. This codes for CASSFLAGGDYEQFF.

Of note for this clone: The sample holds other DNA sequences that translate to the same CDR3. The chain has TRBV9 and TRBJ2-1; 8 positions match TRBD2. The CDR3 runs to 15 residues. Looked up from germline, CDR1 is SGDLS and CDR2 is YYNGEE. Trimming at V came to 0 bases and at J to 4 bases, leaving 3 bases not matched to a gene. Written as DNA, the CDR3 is TGTGCCAGCAGCGTAGTCTCGGGAGGGTACAATGAGCAGTTCTTC. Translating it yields CASSVVSGGYNEQFF.

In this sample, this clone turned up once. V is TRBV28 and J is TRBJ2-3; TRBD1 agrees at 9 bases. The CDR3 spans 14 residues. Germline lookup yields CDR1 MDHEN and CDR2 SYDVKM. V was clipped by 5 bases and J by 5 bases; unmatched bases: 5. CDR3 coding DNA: TGTGCCAGCAGTACAGGGGGCGCGGAAGATACGCAGTATTTT. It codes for CASSTGGAEDTQYF.

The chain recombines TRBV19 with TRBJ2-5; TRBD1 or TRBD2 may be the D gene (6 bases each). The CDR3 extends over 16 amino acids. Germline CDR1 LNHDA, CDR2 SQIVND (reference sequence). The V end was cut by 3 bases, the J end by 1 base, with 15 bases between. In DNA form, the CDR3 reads TGTGCCAGTAGTATTGGGGGGCCTGGGGCCCAAGAGACCCAGTACTTC. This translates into CASSIGGPGAQETQYF.

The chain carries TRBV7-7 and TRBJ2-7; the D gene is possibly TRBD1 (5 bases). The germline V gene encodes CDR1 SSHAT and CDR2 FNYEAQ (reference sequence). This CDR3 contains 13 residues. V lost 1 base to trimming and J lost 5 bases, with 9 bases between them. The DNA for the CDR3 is TGTGCCAGCAGCTTAGTGGACAATCACGAGCAGTACTTC. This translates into CASSLVDNHEQYF.

The chain's CDR3 is CASSQDSETWDRHYGYTF. As DNA, the CDR3 is TGCGCCAGCAGCCAAGATTCTGAGACGTGGGACAGACACTATGGCTACACCTTC. The V gene is TRBV4-1, the J gene TRBJ1-2, with 7 bases that match TRBD1. The V gene's germline CDR1 is MGHRA and CDR2 YSYEKL. This CDR3 has 18 amino acids. V lost 0 bases to trimming and J lost 3 bases; unmatched junction nucleotides: 13.

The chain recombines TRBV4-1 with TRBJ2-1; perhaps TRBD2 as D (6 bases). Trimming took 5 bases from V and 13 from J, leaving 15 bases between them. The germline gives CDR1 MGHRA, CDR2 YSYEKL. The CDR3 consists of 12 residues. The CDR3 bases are TGCGCCAGCAGCGCTACTAGCTCCCATCAGTTCTTC. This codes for CASSATSSHQFF.

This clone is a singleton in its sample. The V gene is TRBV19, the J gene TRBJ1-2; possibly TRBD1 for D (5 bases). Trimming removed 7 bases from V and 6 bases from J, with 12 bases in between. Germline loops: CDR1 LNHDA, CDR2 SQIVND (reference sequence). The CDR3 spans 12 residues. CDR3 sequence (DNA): TGTGCCAGTAATGGCAGGGAGGATGGCTACACCTTC. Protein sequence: CASNGREDGYTF.

CDR3 residues: CASSAGTSGRASSYNEQFF. Written as DNA, the CDR3 is TGTGCCAGCAGCGCCGGGACTAGCGGGAGGGCGAGCTCCTACAATGAGCAGTTCTTC. The chain employs TRBV7-2 and TRBJ2-1, with 16 nucleotides matching TRBD2. Per the germline V gene, CDR1 is SGHTA and CDR2 is FQGNSA. This CDR3 region has 19 residues. V lost 5 bases to trimming and J lost 0 bases; unmatched junction nucleotides: 7.